The next 12 T cell receptor beta chains were all read from a single sample in a study of cytomegalovirus exposure and HLA in healthy donors. Clones were read by immunoSEQ multiplex PCR, and TCRdb kept only the in-frame ones, dropping some. The sample contains about 120,000 clones, approximately 90% of which appear only once. Sample: PBMCs. The receptor set was obtained from a young woman in good health and CMV-seronegative.

The chain carries TRBV6-4 and TRBJ2-2; D is uncertain. The CDR3 runs 13 residues. Germline CDR1 is MRHNA and CDR2 is SNTAGT. Trimming removed 4 bases at V and 3 bases at J, with 6 bases between. The CDR3 loop reads CASSASYTGELFF. CDR3 sequence (DNA): TGTGCCAGCAGTGCCAGTTACACCGGGGAGCTGTTTTTT.

The chain is built from TRBV4-2 and TRBJ2-7; 10 bases are a match to TRBD2. The length of the CDR3 is 15 residues. V lost 1 base, J lost 3 bases, and 3 bases stayed unmatched. CDR1 is LGHNA and CDR2 is YNFKEQ in the germline V gene. CDR3 sequence (DNA): TGTGCCAGCAGCCAAGGGCTAGCGGGGGACTACGAGCAGTACTTC. Protein sequence: CASSQGLAGDYEQYF.

Only one count was recorded for this clone. This chain joins TRBV6-6 and TRBJ2-7; 10 positions agree with TRBD2. CDR3 size: 15 residues. V lost 0 bases, J lost 2 bases, and 1 base stayed unmatched. The germline gives CDR1 MNHNY, CDR2 SVGAGI (reference sequence). The CDR3, as DNA: TGTGCCAGCAGTTACTCGGGGACTAGCGCCTACGAGCAGTACTTC. Translated: CASSYSGTSAYEQYF.

The rearrangement joins TRBV11-2 to TRBJ2-7; TRBD2 might be the D (6 bases). CDR3 size: 14 residues. The V end lost 5 bases, the J end lost 2 bases, and 13 bases lay between the germline ends. The germline V gene has CDR1 SGHAT and CDR2 FQNNGV. This chain's CDR3 is CASSEVSGPYEQYF. In nucleotides, the CDR3 is TGTGCCAGCAGCGAGGTTAGCGGACCCTACGAGCAGTACTTC. Looking up the rest from reference TRBV11-2 and TRBJ2-7 gives the full variable domain: EAGVAQSPRYKIIEKRQSVAFWCNPISGHATLYWYQQILGQGPKLLIQFQNNGVVDDSQLPKDRFSAERLKGVDSTLKIQPAKLEDSAVYLCASSEVSGPYEQYFGPGTRLTVT.

This chain joins TRBV6-6 and TRBJ1-4; 9 positions match TRBD1. CDR1 is MNHNY and CDR2 is SVGAGI in the germline V gene (reference sequence). V gave up 0 bases and J gave up 7 bases; unmatched junction bases: 6. The CDR3 length is 16 residues. CDR3 region: CASSYSIGTGTEKLFF. DNA of the CDR3: TGTGCCAGCAGTTACTCGATTGGGACAGGGACTGAAAAACTGTTTTTT.

The V gene is TRBV30, the J gene TRBJ2-5, with 8 positions matching TRBD2. The end of the DNA is better explained by TRBJ2-7, so the J call may be wrong. The germline CDR1 and CDR2 sequences are GTSNPN and SVGIG (reference sequence). CDR3 size: 15 residues. The CDR3 DNA follows: TGTGCCTGGAGTTCCGGGACTAGGAACTCCTACGAGCAGTACTTC. It yields the protein CAWSSGTRNSYEQYF.

The chain recombines TRBV28 with TRBJ2-1; TRBD2 agrees at 7 bases. This CDR3 spans 15 amino acids. Trimming took 6 bases from V and 4 from J; bases not matched to a gene: 9. The V gene's germline CDR1 is MDHEN and CDR2 SYDVKM. The DNA for the CDR3 is TGTGCCAGCAGCAGCGGGGTCAGCGCATACAATGAGCAGTTCTTC. Protein sequence: CASSSGVSAYNEQFF.

The gene calls are TRBV5-1 and TRBJ2-1; 7 bases are shared with TRBD2. V lost 5 bases to trimming and J lost 0 bases; unmatched junction nucleotides: 2. The CDR3 runs to 14 residues. Germline values: CDR1 SGHRS, CDR2 YFSETQ. This CDR3 is CASRRGDSYNEQFF. DNA for the CDR3: TGCGCCAGCAGACGGGGGGACTCCTACAATGAGCAGTTCTTC.

The sample holds one count of this clone. The junction and the germline gene differ at one end; a read error may be behind it. CDR3 region: CASSRWTGAGISYERYF. CDR3 sequence (DNA): TGTGCCAGCAGTCGATGGACAGGGGCGGGTATTTCCTACGAGCGGTACTTC. The chain uses TRBV28 and TRBJ2-7; 9 bases agree with TRBD1. The CDR3 extends over 17 amino acids. The germline CDR1 and CDR2 sequences are MDHEN and SYDVKM. The full variable domain, its missing parts supplied by reference TRBV28 and TRBJ2-7, is DVKVTQSSRYLVKRTGEKVFLECVQDMDHENMFWYRQDPGLGLRLIYFSYDVKMKEKGDIPEGYSVSREKKERFSLILESASTNQTSMYLCASSRWTGAGISYERYFGPGTRLTVT.

J is TRBJ2-2 and V is TRBV14, with a tentative D call TRBD2 (6 bases). Trimming took 1 base from V and 4 from J, leaving 10 bases between them. This CDR3 contains 15 residues. Germline CDR1 SGHDN, CDR2 FVKESK. CDR3 in DNA: TGTGCCAGCAGCCAAGTGACTAGGGGCACCGGGGAGCTGTTTTTT. Its protein is CASSQVTRGTGELFF.

This clone was seen just once. The chain joins TRBV2 to TRBJ2-3; TRBD2 aligns across 7 bases. The ends lost 5 bases at V and 0 bases at J; junction bases unmatched: 17. Germline CDR1 SNHLY, CDR2 FYNNEI. This CDR3 is built from 19 residues. CDR3: CASSYPRDYTLDSTDTQYF. CDR3 DNA sequence: TGTGCCAGCAGTTATCCCCGGGACTACACACTCGATAGCACAGATACGCAGTATTTT.

This clone was counted once. The genes are TRBV9 and TRBJ2-3; 7 nucleotides line up with TRBD2. CDR1 and CDR2 from the germline V gene are SGDLS and YYNGEE. V lost 2 bases to trimming and J lost 1 base; unmatched junction nucleotides: 4. The CDR3 contains 15 residues. CDR3: CASSVGTTGTDTQYF. The CDR3 nucleotides are TGTGCCAGCAGCGTGGGGACTACTGGCACAGATACGCAGTATTTT.